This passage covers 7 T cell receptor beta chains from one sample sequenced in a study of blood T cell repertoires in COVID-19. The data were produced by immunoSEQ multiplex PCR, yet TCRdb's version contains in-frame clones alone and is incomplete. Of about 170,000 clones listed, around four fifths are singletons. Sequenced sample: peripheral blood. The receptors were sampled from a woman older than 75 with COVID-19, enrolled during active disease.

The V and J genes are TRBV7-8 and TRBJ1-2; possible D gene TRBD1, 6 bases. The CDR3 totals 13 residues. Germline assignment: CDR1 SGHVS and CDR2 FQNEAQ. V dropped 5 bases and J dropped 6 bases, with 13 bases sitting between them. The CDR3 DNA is TGTGCCAGCAGCCCGAGGACAGTTCATGGCTACACCTTC. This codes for CASSPRTVHGYTF.

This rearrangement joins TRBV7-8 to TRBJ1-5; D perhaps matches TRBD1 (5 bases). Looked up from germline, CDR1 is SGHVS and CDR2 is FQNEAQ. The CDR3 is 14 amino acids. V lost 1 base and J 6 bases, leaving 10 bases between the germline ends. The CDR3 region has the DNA TGTGCCAGCAGCTTAGTGGGGGGTGGTCAGCCCCAGCATTTT. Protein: CASSLVGGGQPQHF.

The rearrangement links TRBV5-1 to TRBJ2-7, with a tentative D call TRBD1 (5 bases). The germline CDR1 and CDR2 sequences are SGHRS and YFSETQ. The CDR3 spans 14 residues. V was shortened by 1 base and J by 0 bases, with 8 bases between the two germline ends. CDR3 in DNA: TGCGCCAGCAGCTTGCTCGACAGCTCCTACGAGCAGTACTTC. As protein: CASSLLDSSYEQYF.

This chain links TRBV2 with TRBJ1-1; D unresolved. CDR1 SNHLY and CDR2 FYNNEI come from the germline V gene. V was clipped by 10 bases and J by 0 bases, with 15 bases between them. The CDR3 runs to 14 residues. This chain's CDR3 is CAKEMRNMNTEAFF. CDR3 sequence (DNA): TGTGCCAAAGAGATGAGAAATATGAACACTGAAGCTTTCTTT.

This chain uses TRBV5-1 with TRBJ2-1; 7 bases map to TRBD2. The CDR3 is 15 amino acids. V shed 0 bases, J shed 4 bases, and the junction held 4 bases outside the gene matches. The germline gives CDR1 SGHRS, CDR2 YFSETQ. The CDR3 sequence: CASSLGGSIYNEQFF. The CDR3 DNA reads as TGCGCCAGCAGCTTGGGCGGGAGCATTTACAATGAGCAGTTCTTC.

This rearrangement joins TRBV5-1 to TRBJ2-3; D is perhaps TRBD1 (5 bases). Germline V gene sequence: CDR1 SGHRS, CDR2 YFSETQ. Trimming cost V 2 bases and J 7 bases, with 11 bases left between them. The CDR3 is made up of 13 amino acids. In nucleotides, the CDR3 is TGCGCCAGCAGCTTAACAGGACCTAATACGCAGTATTTT. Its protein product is CASSLTGPNTQYF.

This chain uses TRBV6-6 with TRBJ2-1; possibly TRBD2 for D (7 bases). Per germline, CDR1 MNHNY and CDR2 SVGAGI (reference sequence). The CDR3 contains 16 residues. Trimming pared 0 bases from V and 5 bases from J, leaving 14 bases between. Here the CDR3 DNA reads TGTGCCAGCAGTTACTCGACTGGGGGGGGCAACAATGAGCAGTTCTTC. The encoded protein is CASSYSTGGGNNEQFF.